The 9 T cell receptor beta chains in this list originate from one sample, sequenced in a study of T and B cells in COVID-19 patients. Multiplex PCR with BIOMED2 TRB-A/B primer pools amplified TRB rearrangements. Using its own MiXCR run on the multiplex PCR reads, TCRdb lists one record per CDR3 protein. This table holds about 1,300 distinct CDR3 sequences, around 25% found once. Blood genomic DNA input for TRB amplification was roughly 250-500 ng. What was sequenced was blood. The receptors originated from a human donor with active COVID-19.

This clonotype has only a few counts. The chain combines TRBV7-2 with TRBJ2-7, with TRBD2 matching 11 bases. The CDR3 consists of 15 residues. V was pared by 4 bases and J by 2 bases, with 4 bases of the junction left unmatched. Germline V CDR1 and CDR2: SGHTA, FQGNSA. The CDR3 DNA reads TGTGCCAGCAGCTACCATAGCGGGGGGGCCTACGAGCAGTACTTC. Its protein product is CASSYHSGGAYEQYF. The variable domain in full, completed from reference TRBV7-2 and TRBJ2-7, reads GAGVSQSPSNKVTEKGKDVELRCDPISGHTALYWYRQSLGQGLEFLIYFQGNSAPDKSGLPSDRFSAERTGGSVSTLTIQRTQQEDSAVYLCASSYHSGGAYEQYFGPGTRLTVT.

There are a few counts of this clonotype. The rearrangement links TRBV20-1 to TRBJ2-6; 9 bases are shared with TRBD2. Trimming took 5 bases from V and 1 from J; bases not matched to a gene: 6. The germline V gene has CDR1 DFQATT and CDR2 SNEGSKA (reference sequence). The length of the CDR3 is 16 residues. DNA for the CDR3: TGCAGTGCTGAAAGCGGGAGGATATCTGGGGCCAACGTCCTGACTTTC. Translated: CSAESGRISGANVLTF.

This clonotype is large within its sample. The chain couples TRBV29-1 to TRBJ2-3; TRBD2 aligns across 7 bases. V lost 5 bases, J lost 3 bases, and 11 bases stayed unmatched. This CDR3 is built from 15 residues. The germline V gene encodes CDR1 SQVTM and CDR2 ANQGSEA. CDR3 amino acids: CSVRDMGGRTDTQYF. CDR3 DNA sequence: TGCAGCGTTAGAGATATGGGCGGGAGAACAGATACGCAGTATTTT.

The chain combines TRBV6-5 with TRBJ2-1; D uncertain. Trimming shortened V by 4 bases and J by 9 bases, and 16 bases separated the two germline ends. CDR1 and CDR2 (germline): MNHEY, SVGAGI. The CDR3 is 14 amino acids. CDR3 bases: TGTGCCAGCAGTTCCCCGATCCGCCGTTCTGAGCAGTTCTTC. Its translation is CASSSPIRRSEQFF.

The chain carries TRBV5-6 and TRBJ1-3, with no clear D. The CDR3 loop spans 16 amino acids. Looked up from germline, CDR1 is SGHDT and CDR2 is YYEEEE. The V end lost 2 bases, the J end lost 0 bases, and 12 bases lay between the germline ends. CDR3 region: CASSLGGMGSGNTIYF. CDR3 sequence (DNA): TGTGCCAGCAGCTTAGGTGGGATGGGCTCTGGAAACACCATATATTTT.

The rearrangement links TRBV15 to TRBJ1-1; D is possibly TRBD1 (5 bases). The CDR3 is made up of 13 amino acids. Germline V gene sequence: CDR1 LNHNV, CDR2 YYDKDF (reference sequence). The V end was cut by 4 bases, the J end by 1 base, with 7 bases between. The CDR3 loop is CATSTRENTEAFF. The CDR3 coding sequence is TGTGCCACCAGCACCAGGGAGAACACTGAAGCTTTCTTT. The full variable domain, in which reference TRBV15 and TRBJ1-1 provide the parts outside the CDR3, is DAMVIQNPRYQVTQFGKPVTLSCSQTLNHNVMYWYQQKSSQAPKLLFHYYDKDFNNEADTPDNFQSRRPNTSFCFLDIRSPGLGDTAMYLCATSTRENTEAFFGQGTRLTVV.

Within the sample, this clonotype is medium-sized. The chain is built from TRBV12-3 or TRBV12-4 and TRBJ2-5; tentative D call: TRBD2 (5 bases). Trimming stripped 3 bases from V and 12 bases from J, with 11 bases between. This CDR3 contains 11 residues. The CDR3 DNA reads TGTGCCAGCAGTTTCGGGGTGAGGGAGTACTTC. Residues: CASSFGVREYF.

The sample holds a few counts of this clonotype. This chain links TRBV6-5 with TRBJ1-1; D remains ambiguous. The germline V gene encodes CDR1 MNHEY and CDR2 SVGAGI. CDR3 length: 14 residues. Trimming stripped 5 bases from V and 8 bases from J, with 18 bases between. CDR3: CASSKNGRAGEAFF. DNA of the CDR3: TGTGCCAGCAGTAAGAACGGTCGGGCGGGAGAAGCTTTCTTT.

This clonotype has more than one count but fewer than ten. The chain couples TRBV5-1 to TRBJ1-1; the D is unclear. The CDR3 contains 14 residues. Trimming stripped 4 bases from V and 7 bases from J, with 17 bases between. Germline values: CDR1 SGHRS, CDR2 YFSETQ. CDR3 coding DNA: TGCGCCAGCAGCCCGGGAGCAGTAGGTGATGAAGCTTTCTTT. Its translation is CASSPGAVGDEAFF.